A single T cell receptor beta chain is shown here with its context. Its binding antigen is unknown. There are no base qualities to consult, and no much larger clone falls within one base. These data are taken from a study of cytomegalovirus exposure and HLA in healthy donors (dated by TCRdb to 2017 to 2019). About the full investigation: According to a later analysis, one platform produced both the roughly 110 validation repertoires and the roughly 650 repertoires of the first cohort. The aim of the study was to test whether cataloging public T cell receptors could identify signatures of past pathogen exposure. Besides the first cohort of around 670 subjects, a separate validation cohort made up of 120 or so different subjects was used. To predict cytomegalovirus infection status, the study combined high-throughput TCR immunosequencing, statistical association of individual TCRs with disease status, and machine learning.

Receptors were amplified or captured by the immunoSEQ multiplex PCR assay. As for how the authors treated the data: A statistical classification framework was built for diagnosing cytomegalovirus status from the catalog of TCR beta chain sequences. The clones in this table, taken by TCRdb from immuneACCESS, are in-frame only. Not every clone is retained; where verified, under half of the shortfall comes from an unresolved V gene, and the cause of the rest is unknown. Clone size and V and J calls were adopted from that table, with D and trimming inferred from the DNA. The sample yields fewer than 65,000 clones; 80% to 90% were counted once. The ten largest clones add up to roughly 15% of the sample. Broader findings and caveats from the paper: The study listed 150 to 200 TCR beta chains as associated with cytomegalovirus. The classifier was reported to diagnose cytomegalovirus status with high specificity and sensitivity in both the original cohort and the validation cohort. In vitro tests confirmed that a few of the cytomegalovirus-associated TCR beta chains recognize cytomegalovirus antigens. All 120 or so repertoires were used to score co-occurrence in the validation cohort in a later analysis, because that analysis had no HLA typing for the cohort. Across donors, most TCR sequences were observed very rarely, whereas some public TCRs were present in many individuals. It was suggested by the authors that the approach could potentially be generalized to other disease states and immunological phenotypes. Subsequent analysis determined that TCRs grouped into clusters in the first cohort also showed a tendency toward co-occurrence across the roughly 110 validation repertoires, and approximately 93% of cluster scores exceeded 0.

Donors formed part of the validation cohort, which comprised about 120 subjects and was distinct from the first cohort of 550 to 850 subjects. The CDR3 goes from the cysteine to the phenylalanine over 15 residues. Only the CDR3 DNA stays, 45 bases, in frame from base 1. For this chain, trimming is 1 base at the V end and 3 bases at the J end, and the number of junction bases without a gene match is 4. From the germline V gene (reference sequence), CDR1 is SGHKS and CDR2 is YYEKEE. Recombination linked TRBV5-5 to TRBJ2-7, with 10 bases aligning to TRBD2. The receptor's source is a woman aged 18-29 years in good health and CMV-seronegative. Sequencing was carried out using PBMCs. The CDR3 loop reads CASSLLSGRGYEQYF. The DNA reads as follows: TGTGCCAGCAGCTTGTTAAGCGGGAGGGGCTACGAGCAGTACTTC.